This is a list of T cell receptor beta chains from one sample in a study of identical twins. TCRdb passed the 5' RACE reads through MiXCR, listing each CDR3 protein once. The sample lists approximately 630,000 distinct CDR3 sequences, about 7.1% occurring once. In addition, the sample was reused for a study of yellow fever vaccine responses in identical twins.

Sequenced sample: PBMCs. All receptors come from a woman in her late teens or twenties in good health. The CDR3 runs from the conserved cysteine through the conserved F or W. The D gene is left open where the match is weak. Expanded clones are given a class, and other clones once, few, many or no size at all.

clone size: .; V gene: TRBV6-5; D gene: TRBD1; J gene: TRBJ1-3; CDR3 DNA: TGTGCCAGCAGTGCCGGGACAGGGACCATATATTTT; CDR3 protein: CASSAGTGTIYF
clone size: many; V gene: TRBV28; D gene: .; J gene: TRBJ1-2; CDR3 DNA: TGTGCCAGCAGTTTTTCGTCAGGAAAGGATGGCTACACCTTC; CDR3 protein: CASSFSSGKDGYTF
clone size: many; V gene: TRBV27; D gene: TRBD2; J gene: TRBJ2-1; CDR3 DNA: TGTGCCAGCAGTTCTTCTTCCGGGACTAGCGGGAGAGGCTATGAGCAGTTCTTC; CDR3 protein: CASSSSSGTSGRGYEQFF
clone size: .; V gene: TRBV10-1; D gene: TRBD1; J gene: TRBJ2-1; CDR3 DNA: TGCGCCAGCAGTGAGCGGACAGGGCAGTGGAATGAGCAGTTCTTC; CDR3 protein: CASSERTGQWNEQFF
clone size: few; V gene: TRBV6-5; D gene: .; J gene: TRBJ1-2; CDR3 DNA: TGTGCCAGCAGTTACTCTCTAAAGGGTAGTGGTCTTGGCTACACCTTC; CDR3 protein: CASSYSLKGSGLGYTF
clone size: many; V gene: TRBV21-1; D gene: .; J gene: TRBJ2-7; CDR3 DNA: TGTGCCAGCATATATCAGACAGGGTCCTACGAGCAGTACTTC; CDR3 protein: CASIYQTGSYEQYF
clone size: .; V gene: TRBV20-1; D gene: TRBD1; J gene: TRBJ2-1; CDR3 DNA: TGCAGTGCTCGTTGGACAGGGCCTAATGAGCAGTTCTTC; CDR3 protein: CSARWTGPNEQFF
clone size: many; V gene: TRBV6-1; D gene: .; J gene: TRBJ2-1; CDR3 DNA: TGTGCCAGCAGCCCCAGGGGATACAATGAGCAGTTCTTC; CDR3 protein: CASSPRGYNEQFF
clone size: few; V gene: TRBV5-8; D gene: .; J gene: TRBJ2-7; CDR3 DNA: TGTGCCAGCAGCTTGTACGGACATAGCTACGAGCAGTACTTC; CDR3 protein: CASSLYGHSYEQYF
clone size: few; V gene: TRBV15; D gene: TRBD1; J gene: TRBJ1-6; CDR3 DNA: TGTGCCACCAGCTCAACAGGGACAGTCTATAATTCACCCCTCCACTTT; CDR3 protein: CATSSTGTVYNSPLHF
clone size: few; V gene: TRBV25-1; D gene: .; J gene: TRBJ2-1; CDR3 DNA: TGTGCCAGCAGTGGTCACAGGAGTTTAAATGAGCAGTTCTTC; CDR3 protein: CASSGHRSLNEQFF